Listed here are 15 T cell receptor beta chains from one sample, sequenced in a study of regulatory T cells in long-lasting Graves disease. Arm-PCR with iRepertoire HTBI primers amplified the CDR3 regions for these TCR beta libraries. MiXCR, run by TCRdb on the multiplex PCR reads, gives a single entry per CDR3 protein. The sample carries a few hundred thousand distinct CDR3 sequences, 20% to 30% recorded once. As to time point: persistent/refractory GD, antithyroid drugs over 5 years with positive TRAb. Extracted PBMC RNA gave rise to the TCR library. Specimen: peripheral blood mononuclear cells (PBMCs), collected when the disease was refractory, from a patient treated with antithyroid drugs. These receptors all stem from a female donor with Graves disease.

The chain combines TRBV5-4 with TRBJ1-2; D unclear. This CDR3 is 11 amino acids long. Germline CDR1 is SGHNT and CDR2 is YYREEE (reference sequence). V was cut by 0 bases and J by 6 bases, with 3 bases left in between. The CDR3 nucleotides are TGTGCCAGCAGCTTGGGCAATGGCTACACCTTC. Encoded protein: CASSLGNGYTF. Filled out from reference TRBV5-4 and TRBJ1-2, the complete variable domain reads ETGVTQSPTHLIKTRGQQVTLRCSSQSGHNTVSWYQQALGQGPQFIFQYYREEENGRGNFPPRFSGLQFPNYSSELNVNALELDDSALYLCASSLGNGYTFGSGTRLTVV.

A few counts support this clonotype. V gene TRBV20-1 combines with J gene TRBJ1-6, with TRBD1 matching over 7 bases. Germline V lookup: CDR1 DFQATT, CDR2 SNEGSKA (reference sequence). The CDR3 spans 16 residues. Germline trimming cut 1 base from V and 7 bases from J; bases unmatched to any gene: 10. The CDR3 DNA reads TGCAGTGCTAGAGGGCGGGGACAGATTCGAAATTCACCCCTCCACTTT. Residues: CSARGRGQIRNSPLHF.

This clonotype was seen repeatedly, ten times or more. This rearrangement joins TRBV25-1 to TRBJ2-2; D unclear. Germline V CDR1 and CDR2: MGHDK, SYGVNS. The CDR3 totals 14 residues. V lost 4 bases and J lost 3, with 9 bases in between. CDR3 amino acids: CASSARFDTGELFF. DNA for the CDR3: TGTGCCAGCAGTGCCAGGTTTGACACCGGGGAGCTGTTTTTT.

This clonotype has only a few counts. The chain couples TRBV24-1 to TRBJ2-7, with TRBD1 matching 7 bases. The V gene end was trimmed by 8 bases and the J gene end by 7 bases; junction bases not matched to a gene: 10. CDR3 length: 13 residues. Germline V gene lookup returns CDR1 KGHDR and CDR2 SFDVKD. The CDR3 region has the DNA TGTGCCACCATGAAGGGGGCAATGGGGGAGCAGTACTTC. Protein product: CATMKGAMGEQYF.

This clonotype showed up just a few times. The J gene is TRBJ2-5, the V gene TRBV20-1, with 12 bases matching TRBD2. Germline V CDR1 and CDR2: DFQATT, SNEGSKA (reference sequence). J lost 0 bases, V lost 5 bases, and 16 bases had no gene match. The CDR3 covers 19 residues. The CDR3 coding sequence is TGCAGTGCTTATAAGGGGCTAGCGGGAGGGGTCGGGTACCAAGAGACCCAGTACTTC. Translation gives CSAYKGLAGGVGYQETQYF.

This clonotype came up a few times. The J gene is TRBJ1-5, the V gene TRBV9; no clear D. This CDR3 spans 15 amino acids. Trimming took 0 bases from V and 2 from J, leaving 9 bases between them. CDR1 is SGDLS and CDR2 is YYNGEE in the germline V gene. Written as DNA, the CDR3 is TGTGCCAGCAGCGTAGCTGGAGTCGGCAATCAGCCCCAGCATTTT. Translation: CASSVAGVGNQPQHF.

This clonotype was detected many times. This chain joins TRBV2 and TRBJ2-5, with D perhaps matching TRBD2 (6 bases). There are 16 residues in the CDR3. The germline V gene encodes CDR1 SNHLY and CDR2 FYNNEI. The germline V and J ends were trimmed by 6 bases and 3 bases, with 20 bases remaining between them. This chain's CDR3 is CASRDFGAGKEETQYF. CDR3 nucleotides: TGTGCCAGCAGGGACTTCGGTGCGGGAAAGGAAGAGACCCAGTACTTC.

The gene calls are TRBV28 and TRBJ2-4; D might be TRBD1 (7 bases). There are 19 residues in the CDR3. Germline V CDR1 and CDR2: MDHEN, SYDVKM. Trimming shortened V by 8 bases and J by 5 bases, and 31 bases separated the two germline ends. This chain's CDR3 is CASEPRLGRGEGTENIQYF. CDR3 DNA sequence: TGTGCCAGCGAACCCCGACTTGGCAGGGGGGAAGGGACCGAAAACATTCAGTACTTC.

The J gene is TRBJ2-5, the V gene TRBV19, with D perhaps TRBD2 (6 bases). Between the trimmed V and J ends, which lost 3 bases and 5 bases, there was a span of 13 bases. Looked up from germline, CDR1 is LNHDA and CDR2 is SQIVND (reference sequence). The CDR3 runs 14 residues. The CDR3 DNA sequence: TGTGCCAGTAGTATCGGCGGGGAATGGGAGACCCAGTACTTC. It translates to CASSIGGEWETQYF.

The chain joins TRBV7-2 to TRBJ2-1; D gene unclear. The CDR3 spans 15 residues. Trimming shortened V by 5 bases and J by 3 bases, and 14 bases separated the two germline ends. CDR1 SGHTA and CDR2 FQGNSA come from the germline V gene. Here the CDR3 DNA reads TGTGCCAGCAGCCGGTCAATGTCTGACTACAATGAGCAGTTCTTC. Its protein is CASSRSMSDYNEQFF.

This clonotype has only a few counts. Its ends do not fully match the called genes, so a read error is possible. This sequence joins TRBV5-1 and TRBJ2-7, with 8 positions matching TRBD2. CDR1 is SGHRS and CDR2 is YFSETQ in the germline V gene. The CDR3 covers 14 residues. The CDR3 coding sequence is TGCGCCAGCAGCCCCAGCGGGAGCTCCCACGAGCAGTACTTC. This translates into CASSPSGSSHEQYF.

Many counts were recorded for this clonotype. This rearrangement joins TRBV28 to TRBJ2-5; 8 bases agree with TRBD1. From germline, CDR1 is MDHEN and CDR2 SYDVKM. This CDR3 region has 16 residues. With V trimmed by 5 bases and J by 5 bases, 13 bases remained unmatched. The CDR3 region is CASSLRVGQGVETQYF. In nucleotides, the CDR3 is TGTGCCAGCAGTCTTCGCGTTGGACAGGGCGTTGAGACCCAGTACTTC.

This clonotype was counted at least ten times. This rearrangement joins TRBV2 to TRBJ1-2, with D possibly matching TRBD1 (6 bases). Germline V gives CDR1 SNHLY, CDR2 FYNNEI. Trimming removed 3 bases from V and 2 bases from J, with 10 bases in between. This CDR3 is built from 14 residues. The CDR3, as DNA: TGTGCCAGCAGTGACGAAACAGGGAACTATGGCTACACCTTC. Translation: CASSDETGNYGYTF.

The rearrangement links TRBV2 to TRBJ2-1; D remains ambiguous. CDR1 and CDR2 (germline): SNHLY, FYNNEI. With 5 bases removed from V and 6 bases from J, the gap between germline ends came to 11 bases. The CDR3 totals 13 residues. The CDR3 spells CASSLGFANEQFF. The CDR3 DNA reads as TGTGCCAGCAGTTTGGGATTCGCCAATGAGCAGTTCTTC.

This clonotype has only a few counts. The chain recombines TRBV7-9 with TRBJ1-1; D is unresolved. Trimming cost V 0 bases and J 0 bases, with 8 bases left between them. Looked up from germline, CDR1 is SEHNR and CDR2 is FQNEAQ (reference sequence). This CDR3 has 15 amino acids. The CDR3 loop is CASSLARGVNTEAFF. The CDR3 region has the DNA TGTGCCAGCAGCTTAGCGAGAGGTGTGAACACTGAAGCTTTCTTT.